The present T cell receptor beta chain was sequenced within a study of neurological immune-mediated disorders. Study conclusions and caveats: The highest TCR clonal expansion occurred in HTLV-1-associated myelopathy; multiple sclerosis fell below healthy controls.

This sample's time point: technical triplicate 2. 2 million PBMCs stored at -80 C were the source of the unsorted libraries. This clonotype was recorded many times. Its antigen is not identified. The authors produced cDNA by 5'RACE using 10-nucleotide random UMIs. TCRdb analysed the 5' RACE reads with MiXCR anew, one entry per CDR3 protein. Of about 55,000 distinct CDR3 sequences in the sample, around 24% were seen once. Germline V gene sequence: CDR1 ENHRY, CDR2 SYGVKD. The CDR3 has 13 residues. Deletions cut 6 bases from V and 2 bases from J, with 10 bases between. The rearrangement uses TRBV10-3 and TRBJ2-5, with D possibly matching TRBD2 (6 bases). Sequencing was done on a sample of PBMCs. The receptor comes from a man in his 60s with HTLV-1-associated myelopathy (HAM/TSP). The DNA of the CDR3 is TGTGCCATCAGACTAGCAGGGCAAGAGACCCAGTACTTC. This gives the protein CAIRLAGQETQYF.